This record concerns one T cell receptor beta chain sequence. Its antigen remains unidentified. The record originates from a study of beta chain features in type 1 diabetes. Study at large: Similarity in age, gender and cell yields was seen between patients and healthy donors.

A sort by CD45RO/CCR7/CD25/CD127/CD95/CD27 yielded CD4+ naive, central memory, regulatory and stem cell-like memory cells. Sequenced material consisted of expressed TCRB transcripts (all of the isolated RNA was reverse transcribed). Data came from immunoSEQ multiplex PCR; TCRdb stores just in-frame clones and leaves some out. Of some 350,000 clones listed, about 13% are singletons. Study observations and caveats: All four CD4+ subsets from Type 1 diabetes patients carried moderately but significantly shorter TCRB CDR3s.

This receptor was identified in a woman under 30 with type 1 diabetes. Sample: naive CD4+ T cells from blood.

The CDR3 DNA reads as TGCGCCAGCAGCAGTTCCGGGGGGACTGGAAACACCATATATTTT. Translated: CASSSSGGTGNTIYF. The chain has TRBV5-1 and TRBJ1-3; D is perhaps TRBD1 (5 bases). The CDR3 length is 15 residues. Germline loops: CDR1 SGHRS, CDR2 YFSETQ. The germline V and J ends were trimmed by 4 bases and 2 bases, with 13 bases remaining between them.